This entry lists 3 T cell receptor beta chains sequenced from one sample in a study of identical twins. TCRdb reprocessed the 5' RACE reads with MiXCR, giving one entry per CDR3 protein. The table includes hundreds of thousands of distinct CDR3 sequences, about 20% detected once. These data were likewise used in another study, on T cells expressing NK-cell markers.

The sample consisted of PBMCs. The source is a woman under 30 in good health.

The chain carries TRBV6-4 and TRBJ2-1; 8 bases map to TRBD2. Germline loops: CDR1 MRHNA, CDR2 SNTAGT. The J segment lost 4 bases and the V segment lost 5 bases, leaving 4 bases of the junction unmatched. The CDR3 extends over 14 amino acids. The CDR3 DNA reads TGTGCCAGCAGTCAGACTAGCGAGTACAATGAGCAGTTCTTC. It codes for CASSQTSEYNEQFF.

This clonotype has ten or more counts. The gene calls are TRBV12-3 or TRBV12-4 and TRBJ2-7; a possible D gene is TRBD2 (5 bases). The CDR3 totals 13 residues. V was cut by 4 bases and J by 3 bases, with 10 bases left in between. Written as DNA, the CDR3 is TGTGCCAGCAGTTCACACGGAGGCTACGAGCAGTACTTC. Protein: CASSSHGGYEQYF.

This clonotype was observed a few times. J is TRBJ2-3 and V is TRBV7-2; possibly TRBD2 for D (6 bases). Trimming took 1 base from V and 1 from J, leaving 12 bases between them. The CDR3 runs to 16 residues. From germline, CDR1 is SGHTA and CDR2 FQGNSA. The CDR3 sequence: CASSLVGGWGTDTQYF. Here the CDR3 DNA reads TGTGCCAGCAGCTTAGTGGGGGGATGGGGCACAGATACGCAGTATTTT.